This T cell receptor (beta chain) originates from a study of blood T cell repertoires in COVID-19. Across the study: PBMCs, B-cell-depleted T cells, or T cells provided the cDNA or gDNA that made up the material.

Adults between roughly 18 and 89 years of age took part from 20 to 25 US areas. In assigning cohorts, the study relied on participant-reported clinical history. V was pared by 5 bases and J by 0 bases, with 3 bases of the junction left unmatched. CDR3 length: 16 residues. Germline CDR1 reads MDHEN; CDR2 reads SYDVKM. Under the authors' procedure: How many nucleated cells were present was estimated from reference gene primer amplification. Sequenced by immunoSEQ multiplex PCR; TCRdb stores in-frame clones only, minus some. The V and J calls and clone size come from that table; D and trimming were worked out from the DNA. The sample shows hundreds of thousands of clones, less than 90% of them seen only once.

This TCR came from a woman under 40 who had recovered from COVID-19. Sequencing was performed on PBMCs or T cells enriched from blood (not recorded which). The chain carries TRBV28 and TRBJ1-6, with 8 positions matching TRBD1. CDR3 in amino acids: CASSRQGSSYNSPLHF. In nucleotides, the CDR3 is TGTGCCAGCAGTCGACAGGGGAGCTCCTATAATTCACCCCTCCACTTT.